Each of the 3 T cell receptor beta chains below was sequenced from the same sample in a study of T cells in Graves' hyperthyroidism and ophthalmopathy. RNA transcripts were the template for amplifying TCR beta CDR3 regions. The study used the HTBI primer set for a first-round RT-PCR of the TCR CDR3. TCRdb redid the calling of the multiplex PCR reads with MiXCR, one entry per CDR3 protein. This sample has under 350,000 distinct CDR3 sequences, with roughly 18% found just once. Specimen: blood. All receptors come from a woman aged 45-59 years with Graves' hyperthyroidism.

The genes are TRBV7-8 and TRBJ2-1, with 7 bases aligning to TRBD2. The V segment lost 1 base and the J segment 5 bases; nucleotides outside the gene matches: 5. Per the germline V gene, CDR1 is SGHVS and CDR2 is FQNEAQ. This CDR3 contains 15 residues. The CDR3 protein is CASSLGGSANNEQFF. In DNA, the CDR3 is TGTGCCAGCAGCTTAGGCGGGAGTGCTAACAATGAGCAGTTCTTC.

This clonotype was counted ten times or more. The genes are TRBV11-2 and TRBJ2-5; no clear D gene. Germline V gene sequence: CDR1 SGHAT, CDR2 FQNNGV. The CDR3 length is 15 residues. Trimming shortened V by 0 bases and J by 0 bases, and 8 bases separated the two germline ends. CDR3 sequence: CASSLEAGDQETQYF. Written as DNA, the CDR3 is TGTGCCAGCAGCTTAGAAGCAGGAGACCAAGAGACCCAGTACTTC.

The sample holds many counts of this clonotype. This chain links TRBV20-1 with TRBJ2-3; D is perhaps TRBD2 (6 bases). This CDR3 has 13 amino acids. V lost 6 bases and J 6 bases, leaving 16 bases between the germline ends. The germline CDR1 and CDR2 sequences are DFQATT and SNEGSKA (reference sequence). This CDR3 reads CSAGLPPVDTQYF. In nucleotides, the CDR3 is TGCAGTGCAGGACTACCACCCGTTGATACGCAGTATTTT.